This entry describes one TCR beta chain. Its specific antigen is unknown. There are no base qualities to consult, and no much larger clone falls within one base. The record originates from a study of T-cell reconstitution after alpha-beta-depleted transplantation in children (dated by TCRdb to 2015 to 2016). Regarding the research as a whole: Using TCR repertoire profiling, the study quantitatively followed how T-cell immune reconstitution unfolded in children after TCRalphabeta/CD19-depleted allogeneic hematopoietic cell transplantation.

The treatment or condition label, as the study defines it: allogeneic hematopoietic cell transplantation with graft depleted of TCRalphabeta T cells and CD19 B cells. The transplant recipients were children given TCRalphabeta/CD19-depleted allogeneic hematopoietic cell grafts. Measured from the cysteine to the phenylalanine, the CDR3 is 15 residues long. The retained sequence is limited to the CDR3, 45 bases, with the frame set at the first base. The trim is 8 bases for V and 5 bases for J, with a gap of 21 bases between the germline ends. The library was obtained by PCR. The run used an Illumina HiSeq 2500. TCR library preparation used molecular barcoding, with unique molecular identifiers applied to normalize quantification of the TCRbeta repertoire. TCRdb handled the public reads itself, with Q25 trimming in fastp and clone calling in MiXCR, and kept productive beta chains. Rows matching on CDR3 protein sequence are summarized as one entry with the most common DNA and genes. This sample lists about a million distinct CDR3 sequences; around 30% were detected once. Over 25% of the sample is taken by the ten largest.

The paper's findings and limits, for the study overall: The frequencies of hyperexpanded clones fell over the following months, and after one year, T-cell counts and TCRbeta diversity were mostly attributed to newly produced T cells. In some patients, the high TCRbeta diversity seen at day 60 was put down to recipient T cells and intrathymic progenitors that had survived conditioning. Apparently early alphabetaT-cell count recovery about two months after transplant reportedly relied on only several hundred rapidly expanded clones derived from non-depleted graft cells.

This clonotype was obtained from a boy in the first two years of life who had a stem cell transplant for SCID, so the T cells may come from the graft donor. The sample in question was PBMCs, mostly from graft donor cells, obtained 360 days after TCRalphabeta/CD19-depleted stem cell transplant. Rearrangement joined TRBV12-3 or TRBV12-4 to TRBJ1-2, and possibly TRBD1, on 5 matching bases. The DNA is TGTGCCAGCTCTCTCTCGGCCGGGGGACCGTATGGCTACACCTTC. The resulting protein is CASSLSAGGPYGYTF.